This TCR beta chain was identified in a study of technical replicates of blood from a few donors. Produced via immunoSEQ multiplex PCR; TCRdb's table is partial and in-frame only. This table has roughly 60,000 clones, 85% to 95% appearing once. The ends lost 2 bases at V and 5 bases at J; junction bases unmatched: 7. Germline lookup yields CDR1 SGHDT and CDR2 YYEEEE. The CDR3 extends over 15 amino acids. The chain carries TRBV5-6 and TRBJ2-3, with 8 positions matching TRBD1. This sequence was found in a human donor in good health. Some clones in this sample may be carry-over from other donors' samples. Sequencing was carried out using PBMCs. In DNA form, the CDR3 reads TGTGCCAGCAGCTTCGGACAGGGATTCGGAGATACGCAGTATTTT. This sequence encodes CASSFGQGFGDTQYF.